A few counts support the clone carrying this T cell receptor (beta chain). This CDR3 is 14 amino acids long. The junction had 8 bases not matched to a gene; V was cut back by 8 bases and J by 4 bases. CDR1 MDHEN and CDR2 SYDVKM come from the germline V gene. The data stem from a study of blood T cell repertoires in COVID-19. Libraries were prepared by immunoSEQ multiplex PCR; TCRdb keeps only in-frame clonotypes and omits some of them. The sample has about 60,000 clones; around 79% are singletons. The sequence was collected from a human donor in a cohort sampled during active COVID-19. Sequencing was performed on peripheral blood. The chain employs TRBV28 and TRBJ1-5, with TRBD1 matching 7 bases. In nucleotides, the CDR3 is TGTGCCAGCGGGCAAGGACAGGTAAATCAGCCCCAGCATTTT. It translates to CASGQGQVNQPQHF.